This T cell receptor beta chain was sequenced in a study of cytomegalovirus exposure and HLA in healthy donors (dated 2017 in TCRdb). Regarding the complete study: According to a later analysis, the 120 or so validation repertoires were produced on the same platform as the 666 repertoires of the first cohort. The study aimed to test whether signatures of past pathogen exposure could be identified by cataloging public T cell receptors. Besides the first cohort of roughly 660 subjects, a separate validation cohort made up of 120 different subjects was used. The study combined high-throughput TCR immunosequencing, statistical association of individual TCRs with disease status, and machine learning to predict cytomegalovirus infection status.

Libraries were built with the immunoSEQ multiplex PCR assay. The source study handled its data this way. A statistical classification framework was developed to diagnose cytomegalovirus status using the catalog of TCR beta chain sequences. TCRdb obtained this table from immuneACCESS and retained in-frame rearrangements with V and J assigned. These tables miss some clones; where compared with another copy, unresolved V genes account for less than half of the shortfall, and the remainder is unexplained. The D gene and trimming were derived from the DNA, and the V and J assignments and clone size from that table. This sample is represented by tens of thousands of clones; roughly 93% of them were singletons. The leading ten clones occupy approximately 0.7% of the sample. The donors were included in the validation cohort of roughly 130 subjects, a group kept apart from the approximately 700-subject first cohort.

The CDR3 sequence holds 12 residues, the cysteine and phenylalanine included. Solely the CDR3 DNA is kept, with 36 bases framed from the first base. CDR1 SSHAT and CDR2 FNYEAQ were looked up in the germline V gene (reference sequence). Overall study results and their limits: A few of the identified cytomegalovirus-associated TCR beta chains were confirmed in vitro to be specific for cytomegalovirus antigens. The study listed 164 TCR beta chains as associated with cytomegalovirus. The classifier was reported to diagnose cytomegalovirus status with high specificity and sensitivity in both the original cohort and the validation cohort. Subsequent analysis determined that TCRs grouped into clusters in the first cohort also showed a tendency toward co-occurrence across the roughly 110 validation repertoires, and 85% to 95% of cluster scores exceeded 0. A later analysis had no HLA typing for the validation cohort, so co-occurrence there was scored across all 120 or so repertoires. It was suggested by the authors that the approach could potentially be generalized to other disease states and immunological phenotypes. Most TCR sequences were observed very rarely across donors, whereas some public TCRs were present in many individuals.

About this clone itself: Which antigen it targets is not known. One end of the junction does not line up with germline, which may come from a read error.

This receptor was taken from a man aged 18-30 years in good health and CMV-seronegative. Recombination linked TRBV7-7 to TRBJ2-5, and perhaps TRBD1 as D gene, on 5 matching bases. The sample consisted of PBMCs. The CDR3 region reads CASSTGRETQYF. The DNA sequence reads TGTGCTAGCAGCACAGGAAGAGAGACCCAGTACTTC.